Sequencing of this T cell receptor beta chain was carried out in a study of graft-versus-host responses after intestinal transplantation. The overall study: Recipients had transplants, and these were multivisceral, liver-intestinal, or isolated intestinal. The recipients all started with anti-thymocyte globulin induction and then took tacrolimus and steroids for 2 to 4 years. Study-wide results and limits: High graft-versus-host to host-versus-graft T cell clonal ratios marked allografts of patients with graft-donor macrochimerism. GvH clones turned up in recipient marrow; some had shown up first in ileum or blood.

TCRdb's table, derived via immunoSEQ multiplex PCR, lists solely in-frame clones and lacks some. The top ten hold more than 0.35% of the sample, which has more than 70,000 clones, less than 95% seen once. With respect to this clone: Its specificity is not known.

The CDR3 sequence is 18 residues long. In germline, CDR1 is MNHEY, CDR2 SMNVEV (reference sequence). V lost 3 bases and J lost 4; bases outside the gene matches: 16. V usage is TRBV27 and J usage is TRBJ2-7, with 9 bases fitting TRBD1. The sequence was collected from a human donor who was the organ donor for an intestinal transplant. This specimen was unstimulated CD8+ T cells sorted from spleen or lymph node cells, taken before transplant. The CDR3 protein is CASSFLYRGTGKVYEQYF. The CDR3 DNA is TGTGCCAGCAGTTTCCTCTATCGCGGGACAGGGAAGGTTTACGAGCAGTACTTC.